The subject of this entry is one T cell receptor beta chain. Its antigen remains unidentified. The sample comes from a study of identical twins. Healthy Caucasians supplied all donations. Germline V CDR1 and CDR2: DFQATT, SNEGSKA (reference sequence). The CDR3 length is 12 residues. It was template switching that added a universal primer site, and there were unique molecular identifiers on the cDNA. Each CDR3 protein is one row after TCRdb ran MiXCR on the 5' RACE reads. The sample records under 350,000 distinct CDR3 sequences, roughly 9.8% being singletons. Study conclusions and caveats: Memory repertoires showed no such pattern, whereas abundant cord blood beta clonotypes carried fewer insertions.

The data also belong to a second study, concerning yellow fever vaccine responses in identical twins.

The chain has TRBV20-1 and TRBJ1-1; D is unresolved. This TCR derives from a woman in her late teens or twenties in good health. The sequenced material came from CD8+ T cells sorted from blood. The CDR3: CRQYGIGTEAFF. CDR3 nucleotide sequence: TGCCGCCAGTATGGAATAGGCACTGAAGCTTTCTTT.